This T cell receptor beta chain was found in a study of cytomegalovirus exposure and HLA in healthy donors. Germline lookup yields CDR1 SEHNR and CDR2 FQNEAQ (reference sequence). The CDR3 loop spans 15 amino acids. Trimming took 5 bases from V and 0 from J; bases not matched to a gene: 5. The study ran its PCR with 60 Vbeta and 13 Jbeta primers. The repertoire was sequenced with immunoSEQ multiplex PCR; TCRdb's copy has only in-frame clones and lacks some. The sample lists about 160,000 clones; 80% to 90% were seen once. The J gene is TRBJ1-1, the V gene TRBV7-9; 8 bases map to TRBD1. Sequencing used PBMCs. This TCR was recovered from a man between 50 and 59 years old in good health and CMV-seropositive. The CDR3 protein is CASSRDRLVNTEAFF. CDR3 DNA: TGTGCCAGCAGCCGGGACAGGTTGGTGAACACTGAAGCTTTCTTT.